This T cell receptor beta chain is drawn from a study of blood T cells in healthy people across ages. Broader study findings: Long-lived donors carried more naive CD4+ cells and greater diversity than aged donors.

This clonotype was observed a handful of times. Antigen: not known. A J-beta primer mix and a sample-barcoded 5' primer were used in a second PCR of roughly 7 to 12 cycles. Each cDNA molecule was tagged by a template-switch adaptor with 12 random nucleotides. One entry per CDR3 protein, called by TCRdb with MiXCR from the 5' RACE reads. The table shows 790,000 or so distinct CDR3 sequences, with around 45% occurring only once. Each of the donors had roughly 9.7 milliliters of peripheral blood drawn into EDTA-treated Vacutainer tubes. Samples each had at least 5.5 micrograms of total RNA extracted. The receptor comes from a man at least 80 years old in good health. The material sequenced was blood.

The CDR3 coding sequence is TGTGCCAGCAGGGGACAGGGGGGTAACAATGAGCAGTTCTTC. Protein product: CASRGQGGNNEQFF. The chain couples TRBV28 to TRBJ2-1; TRBD1 matches 11 bases. With 6 bases clipped from V and 5 bases from J, the junction kept 3 bases outside the gene matches. The CDR3 covers 14 residues. CDR1 is MDHEN, CDR2 SYDVKM, per germline.